This T cell receptor (beta chain) is drawn from a study of tumor-infiltrating lymphocytes in primary liver carcinoma (dated by TCRdb to the late 2010s). Regarding the complete study: Surgical resection was performed in China between 2015 and 2016 on five or six patients with histopathologically diagnosed primary liver carcinoma. Of the five patients, three men and two women aged 30 to 69 years, four had hepatocellular carcinoma and one had combined HCC and intrahepatic cholangiocarcinoma. The five patients had tumors of stage T1-T3 N0M0, with maximum diameters ranging from roughly 4.2 to 10 cm. Samples yielded roughly 3.5 to 8 million productive TCRbeta reads; read depth did not differ significantly between tissue types. Across five regions of each liver tumor, along with adjacent normal tissue and blood, the study brought together TCRbeta repertoire sequencing, expression microarrays and whole-exome sequencing. A total of roughly 35 specimens from 5 patients underwent TCRbeta repertoire sequencing, comprising around 25 tumor regions, 5 adjacent noncancerous liver tissues and 5 peripheral blood samples. Repertoires from technical replicates were highly reproducible, with mean shared-clone rates roughly 0.86 and correlation coefficients above 0.95. On the study overall, not on this receptor specifically: Compared with blood, tumors had a significantly larger share of the repertoire taken up by the top 250 clones (p = 0.039). Repertoire overlap was found to be higher between tumor regions (mean about 35%) than between tumor-adjacent (17%) or tumor-blood (around 15%) pairs, consistent with antigen-driven expansion. Comparison of CD4+ and CD8+ T cell repertoires was precluded by the use of bulk unsorted samples. The study included only four to six patients, and the authors note findings should be validated in a larger study. Only the TCR beta chain was sequenced, which likely underestimates true repertoire diversity because unpaired alpha chains were not captured.

Starting from 450 to 500 ng total RNA, TCRbeta-specific cDNA was produced by reverse transcription with a constant-region primer and ProtoScript II reverse transcriptase. TCRbeta libraries were built with three nested multiplex PCR rounds, a slightly modified ARM-PCR procedure. Each of the first two PCR rounds ran for about 10 cycles and used multiplex TRBV1-TRBV30 forward primers together with a Cbeta reverse primer. Sample barcodes and Illumina adapters were attached in a final 25-cycle PCR using Deep VentR polymerase. Before sequencing, amplicons of 200-500 bp were purified from gel using a QIAquick gel extraction kit. TCRbeta amplicons were sequenced on an Illumina HiSeq 2500 with 250-bp paired-end reads. Processing in the source paper ran as follows. To recover full CDR3 sequences, reads were quality-trimmed using Trimmomatic v0.33 and paired reads were then merged using FLASH v1.2.11. MiGEC v1.2.1b assigned V, D and J germline segments to the rearranged TCRbeta sequences. Clonotype statistics and Shannon-Wiener diversity indices were calculated with VDJtools v1.0.0. To cut down on sampling bias, every analysis after diversity analysis relied on just the 250 most abundant clonotypes from each sample. Using fastp trimming at Q25 and MiXCR clonotype assembly, TCRdb reanalyzed the public sequencing data and kept in-frame beta chains. CDR3 protein sequences are deduplicated, and each keeps its most common genes and DNA. V and J calls and clone size were set by TCRdb, not the authors. Present in this sample are 310,000 or so distinct CDR3 sequences, 50% to 75% of which were seen just once. The ten largest clones capture over 15% of the sample.

Blood RNA was extracted from unsorted whole blood using TRIzol reagent, and germline DNA was obtained with the DNeasy Blood & Tissue kit. At the time of sampling, the patients had chronic HBV infection and had not received any treatment. Approximately 4.1 milliliters of peripheral blood were collected into K2EDTA tubes before surgery. From the cysteine up to the phenylalanine, the CDR3 has a length of 14 residues. The retained sequence is limited to the CDR3, 42 bases, with the frame set at the first base. Via the germline V gene (reference sequence), CDR1 is SGHAT and CDR2 FQDESV. To note about this clonotype: Its antigen specificity is not known. Mismatch with germline at one junction end may stem from a read error.

The V and J genes are TRBV11-1 and TRBJ2-2; 6 matching bases give a weak D call of TRBD2. This TCR was recovered from a woman younger than 45 with primary liver carcinoma and hepatitis B virus infection. Sequencing was done on a sample of peripheral blood. The bases read TGTGCCAACAGCTTTTGGGGAGGCGCCGGGGAGCTGTTTTTT. This codes for CANSFWGGAGELFF.